This entry concerns a single T cell receptor (beta chain). Profiled with immunoSEQ multiplex PCR; TCRdb holds only in-frame clones, not every one. The table lists some 740,000 clones, 92% of them singletons. This sample was taken from a study of shared clonotypes between healthy human individuals. CD8 cells classed as naive were CD45RO-negative and positively selected for CCR7, excluding terminally differentiated effector memory CD45RA+ cells. J gave up 6 bases and V 5 bases, and 13 bases lay outside the gene matches. The CDR3 spans 17 residues. CDR1 SGHAT and CDR2 FQNNGV come from the germline V gene.

Sequencing used naive CD8+ T cells sorted from blood. This clonotype was obtained from a man aged 25 to 45 in good health. This sequence joins TRBV11-2 and TRBJ2-3, with 11 bases identical to TRBD2. CDR3 loop: CASSPPSSGRAPDTQYF. In DNA, the CDR3 is TGTGCCAGCAGCCCTCCAAGTAGCGGGAGGGCCCCCGATACGCAGTATTTT.